These 25 T cell receptor beta chains originate from one sample sequenced in a study of Graves' ophthalmopathy and Graves' hyperthyroidism. RNA transcripts were the source from which TCR beta CDR3 regions were amplified. RT-PCR in the first round used HTBI primers; a second-round multiplex PCR followed. Each CDR3 protein is one row after TCRdb ran MiXCR on the multiplex PCR reads. Found here are around 400,000 distinct CDR3 sequences, under 25% of them singletons; the top ten hold 3%. The source material was peripheral blood. These receptors were collected from a woman aged 18-35 years with stable Graves' hyperthyroidism.

The rearrangement uses TRBV27 and TRBJ2-1; TRBD2 might be the D (6 bases). Germline V gives CDR1 MNHEY, CDR2 SMNVEV (reference sequence). V lost 5 bases and J lost 4, with 12 bases in between. The CDR3 loop spans 14 amino acids. The CDR3 DNA reads TGTGCCAGCAGTATACTCGGGACTTACAATGAGCAGTTCTTC. Its translation is CASSILGTYNEQFF.

This clonotype showed up many times. CDR3 amino acids: CASSQPGQLNTEAFF. The CDR3 DNA reads as TGTGCCAGCAGCCAACCGGGACAGCTGAACACTGAAGCTTTCTTT. The chain uses TRBV7-8 and TRBJ1-1, with 7 bases lining up with TRBD1. This CDR3 spans 15 amino acids. Losses at the gene ends were 5 bases for V and 0 bases for J; bases not matched to a gene: 6. CDR1 SGHVS and CDR2 FQNEAQ come from the germline V gene.

This clonotype was seen repeatedly, ten times or more. The CDR3 spells CASSLAWGRSNQPQHF. CDR3 DNA: TGTGCCAGCAGCTTAGCGTGGGGTCGGAGCAATCAGCCCCAGCATTTT. This sequence joins TRBV7-2 and TRBJ1-5; D is uncertain. Trimming stripped 0 bases from V and 1 base from J, with 10 bases between. The CDR3 loop spans 16 amino acids. Germline assignment: CDR1 SGHTA and CDR2 FQGNSA.

The chain carries TRBV12-3 or TRBV12-4 and TRBJ1-1; no clear D. The CDR3 covers 13 residues. V lost 1 base to trimming and J lost 11 bases, with 14 bases between them. The CDR3 here is CASSLGVSPSAFF. Here the CDR3 DNA reads TGTGCCAGCAGTTTAGGTGTCTCCCCGAGTGCTTTCTTT.

This clonotype came up many times. The gene calls are TRBV15 and TRBJ1-2; D may be TRBD1 (6 bases). V lost 5 bases, J lost 4 bases, and 14 bases lay in between. This CDR3 is built from 14 residues. Germline V gene sequence: CDR1 LNHNV, CDR2 YYDKDF (reference sequence). CDR3 nucleotide sequence: TGTGCCACCAGCGTGAGGGGGGAATTCTATGGCTACACCTTC. It is translated as CATSVRGEFYGYTF.

In its sample, this clonotype was seen many times. This rearrangement joins TRBV27 to TRBJ1-1, with 12 bases that match TRBD1. Trimming cost V 5 bases and J 3 bases; bases outside gene matches: 7. CDR1 is MNHEY and CDR2 is SMNVEV in the germline V gene (reference sequence). CDR3 size: 16 residues. The CDR3: CASSRSRDRGHTEAFF. In DNA form, the CDR3 reads TGTGCCAGCAGTCGAAGTAGGGACAGGGGGCACACTGAAGCTTTCTTT.

This clonotype was observed at least ten times. This sequence joins TRBV7-6 and TRBJ2-5; D might be TRBD2 (5 bases). The V and J ends lost 5 bases and 1 base respectively, with 14 bases between them. This CDR3 contains 15 residues. In germline, CDR1 is SGHVS, CDR2 FNYEAQ. The CDR3 DNA follows: TGTGCCAGCAGCCGCCTAGCAGCTACCCAAGAGACCCAGTACTTC. This gives the protein CASSRLAATQETQYF.

This clonotype was seen many times. This rearrangement joins TRBV5-1 to TRBJ2-2; tentative D call: TRBD2 (6 bases). This CDR3 spans 15 amino acids. V lost 1 base, J lost 5 bases, and 12 bases lay in between. Germline V gene data show CDR1 as SGHRS and CDR2 as YFSETQ. CDR3 sequence reads: CASSLTGVGTGELFF. The CDR3 nucleotides read TGCGCCAGCAGCTTGACGGGAGTGGGGACCGGGGAGCTGTTTTTT.

The chain carries TRBV20-1 and TRBJ2-5; D is unclear. Trimming left V 5 bases short and J 4 bases short, with 8 bases between. This CDR3 has 11 residues. Germline V gene lookup returns CDR1 DFQATT and CDR2 SNEGSKA (reference sequence). CDR3 bases: TGCAGTGCTGCCCTCGGAGAGACCCAGTACTTC. This codes for CSAALGETQYF.

This sequence joins TRBV6-1 and TRBJ1-2; 8 nucleotides agree with TRBD1. J gave up 3 bases and V 3 bases, and 6 bases lay outside the gene matches. The germline CDR1 and CDR2 sequences are MNHNS and SASEGT. This CDR3 is built from 15 residues. CDR3 region: CASSEESGGYYGYTF. The CDR3 DNA reads TGTGCCAGCAGTGAGGAGTCAGGGGGCTACTATGGCTACACCTTC.

This clonotype was picked up many times. The V gene is TRBV5-1, the J gene TRBJ2-7; D not resolved. The CDR3 extends over 13 amino acids. CDR1 and CDR2 (germline): SGHRS, YFSETQ. Deletions cut 2 bases from V and 3 bases from J, with 9 bases between. This CDR3 reads CASSFGQLYEQYF. The CDR3 bases are TGCGCCAGCAGCTTTGGGCAGCTCTACGAGCAGTACTTC.

This clonotype has a count of ten or more. DNA for the CDR3: TGTGCCAGCAGCTTAGCCCACAGGGACGGCTACACCTTC. Translating gives CASSLAHRDGYTF. The chain uses TRBV7-2 and TRBJ1-2, with a possible D match to TRBD1 (6 bases). V was shortened by 0 bases and J by 8 bases, with 10 bases between the two germline ends. Germline CDR1 SGHTA, CDR2 FQGNSA. The CDR3 length is 13 residues.

This clonotype was counted at least ten times. The CDR3 sequence is CSARLMGGQETQYF. The CDR3 DNA reads as TGCAGTGCTAGGTTGATGGGCGGCCAAGAGACCCAGTACTTC. The J gene is TRBJ2-5, the V gene TRBV20-1; D call uncertain. The CDR3 consists of 14 residues. The V gene lost 3 bases and the J gene lost 1 base, with 12 bases spanning the gap. Germline CDR1 is DFQATT and CDR2 is SNEGSKA (reference sequence).

This clonotype appeared many times. J is TRBJ2-3 and V is TRBV5-5; no clear D. The CDR3 consists of 14 residues. The germline V gene encodes CDR1 SGHKS and CDR2 YYEKEE (reference sequence). V shed 0 bases and J shed 0 bases, with 5 bases lying between them. The CDR3 sequence is CASSLGLSTDTQYF. The CDR3 DNA sequence: TGTGCCAGCAGCTTGGGGCTCAGCACAGATACGCAGTATTTT.

This clonotype has a count of ten or more. The gene calls are TRBV12-3 or TRBV12-4 and TRBJ2-7, with 7 positions matching TRBD1. This CDR3 has 14 amino acids. V lost 7 bases to trimming and J lost 5 bases; unmatched junction nucleotides: 11. The CDR3 is CASNIRGDSHEQYF. CDR3 nucleotide sequence: TGTGCCAGCAATATACGAGGGGACAGTCACGAGCAGTACTTC.

This clonotype has a handful of counts. A much larger clone differs by one base, so this may be a read error. This sequence joins TRBV5-5 and TRBJ2-7, with D possibly TRBD1 on 6 matching bases. CDR1 and CDR2 from the germline V gene are SGHKS and YYEKEE (reference sequence). The CDR3 consists of 16 residues. DNA of the CDR3: TGTGTCAGCAGCACGGGCGTGGCACAGGGAATCTACGAGCAGTACTTC. Encoded protein: CVSSTGVAQGIYEQYF.

This clonotype appeared a few times. V and J are TRBV24-1 and TRBJ1-5; D remains ambiguous. The V and J ends lost 10 bases and 2 bases respectively, with 14 bases between them. Germline V gene lookup returns CDR1 KGHDR and CDR2 SFDVKD. The CDR3 runs 14 residues. In DNA, the CDR3 is TGTGCCACTACACACCAAGTATGCAATCAGCCCCAGCATTTT. It yields the protein CATTHQVCNQPQHF.

In its sample, this clonotype was seen many times. This sequence joins TRBV6-2 or TRBV6-3 and TRBJ1-2; maybe TRBD1 (5 bases). CDR3 size: 14 residues. V lost 4 bases to trimming and J lost 0 bases, with 9 bases between them. Germline CDR1 reads MNHEY; CDR2 reads SVGEGT. The CDR3 region is CASSSHRTNYGYTF. The CDR3 nucleotides read TGTGCCAGCAGTTCCCACAGGACTAACTATGGCTACACCTTC.

The V and J genes are TRBV11-1 and TRBJ2-6; D may be TRBD1 or TRBD2 (5 bases each). Germline loops: CDR1 SGHAT, CDR2 FQDESV (reference sequence). CDR3 size: 19 residues. The ends were cut back, 3 bases at V and 0 bases at J, with 18 bases in the middle. This CDR3 is CASSFYWQGPYSGANVLTF. Written as DNA, the CDR3 is TGTGCCAGCAGCTTCTACTGGCAGGGACCGTACTCTGGGGCCAACGTCCTGACTTTC.

The V and J genes are TRBV6-2 or TRBV6-3 and TRBJ1-2; D not resolved. The CDR3 has 13 amino acids. V was shortened by 7 bases and J by 7 bases, with 16 bases between the two germline ends. CDR1 MNHEY and CDR2 SVGEGT come from the germline V gene. CDR3 in amino acids: CASTEVDFGGYTF. The CDR3 region has the DNA TGTGCCAGCACCGAAGTAGATTTTGGTGGCTACACCTTC.

This clonotype was seen repeatedly, ten times or more. V gene TRBV15 combines with J gene TRBJ2-2; 7 nucleotides match TRBD1. The germline V gene encodes CDR1 LNHNV and CDR2 YYDKDF (reference sequence). The CDR3 runs to 14 residues. V was clipped by 5 bases and J by 2 bases; unmatched bases: 2. CDR3 sequence reads: CATSGTDNTGELFF. CDR3 nucleotides: TGTGCCACCAGCGGGACAGACAACACCGGGGAGCTGTTTTTT.

This clonotype was seen repeatedly, ten times or more. As DNA, the CDR3 is TGTGCCAGCAGCCTGAGGGCGGGAGGAGTCGAGCAGTACTTC. It specifies CASSLRAGGVEQYF. The V gene is TRBV7-2, the J gene TRBJ2-7; 8 positions agree with TRBD2. This CDR3 is 14 amino acids long. Trimming at V came to 5 bases and at J to 6 bases, leaving 9 bases not matched to a gene. Germline V gene sequence: CDR1 SGHTA, CDR2 FQGNSA.

This clonotype was recorded many times. The chain carries TRBV10-3 and TRBJ2-7; 9 nucleotides match TRBD2. CDR3 length equals 18 residues. The V segment lost 0 bases and the J segment 6 bases; nucleotides outside the gene matches: 15. Germline V gene data show CDR1 as ENHRY and CDR2 as SYGVKD. CDR3 DNA sequence: TGTGCCATCAGTGAGTCGATAGGGCAGGGGACTAGCTTAGCCGAGCAGTACTTC. It is translated as CAISESIGQGTSLAEQYF.

This clonotype was detected ten times or more. In DNA, the CDR3 is TGTGCCAGCAGAAGACTAGCGGGGCCCTACGAGCAGTACTTC. Its translation is CASRRLAGPYEQYF. The chain recombines TRBV28 with TRBJ2-7; 11 nucleotides match TRBD2. The V gene's germline CDR1 is MDHEN and CDR2 SYDVKM. The CDR3 length is 14 residues. The trim removed 6 bases at V and 2 bases at J, leaving 3 bases unmatched.

A few counts support this clonotype. V and J are TRBV5-1 and TRBJ2-3; TRBD1 matches 7 bases. Losses at the gene ends were 3 bases for V and 1 base for J; bases not matched to a gene: 2. Germline assignment: CDR1 SGHRS and CDR2 YFSETQ. CDR3 length: 14 amino acids. The CDR3 protein is CASSSDRGTDTQYF. CDR3 coding DNA: TGCGCCAGCAGCTCTGACAGGGGCACAGATACGCAGTATTTT.